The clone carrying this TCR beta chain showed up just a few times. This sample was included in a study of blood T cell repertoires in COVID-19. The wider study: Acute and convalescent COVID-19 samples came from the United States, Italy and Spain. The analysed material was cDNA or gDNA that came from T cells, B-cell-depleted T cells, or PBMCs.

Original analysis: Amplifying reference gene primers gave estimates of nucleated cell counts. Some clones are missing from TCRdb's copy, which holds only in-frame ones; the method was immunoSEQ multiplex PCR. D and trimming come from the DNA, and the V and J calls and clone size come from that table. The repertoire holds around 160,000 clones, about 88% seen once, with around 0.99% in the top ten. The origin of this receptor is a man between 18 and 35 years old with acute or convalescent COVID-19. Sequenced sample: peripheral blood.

For the CDR3, the DNA is TGTGCCAGCAGCTTGAGGCTAGCGGGGGGCGGTCCCCAAGAGACCCAGTACTTC. Amino acids: CASSLRLAGGGPQETQYF. This chain links TRBV5-4 with TRBJ2-5; TRBD2 agrees at 11 bases. Trimming cost V 1 base and J 1 base; bases outside gene matches: 9. Germline CDR1 and CDR2: SGHNT and YYREEE (reference sequence). The CDR3 totals 18 residues.